This is a list of T cell receptor beta chains from one sample in a study of T cell responses to AZD1222 COVID-19 vaccine. Some clones are missing from TCRdb's copy, which holds only in-frame ones; the method was immunoSEQ multiplex PCR. The sample carries approximately 150,000 clones, around 83% recorded once. This specimen consisted of peripheral blood, obtained 28 days after the second AZD1222 dose. These receptors came from an adult who received the AZD1222 COVID-19 vaccine. CDR3s include the opening cysteine and the closing phenylalanine or tryptophan. The D gene is left open where the match is weak. The size of a clone is reported for some rows only, either as once, few or many, or as a class for expanded clones.

j_call | d_call | clone_size | v_call | cdr3_aa | cdr3_nt
TRBJ2-3 | TRBD2 | - | TRBV12-5 | CASGTTPGRDTQYF | TGTGCTAGTGGTACAACCCCCGGGAGGGATACGCAGTATTTT
TRBJ2-2 | TRBD2 | - | TRBV7-2 | CASSFGLADTGELFF | TGTGCCAGCAGCTTTGGACTAGCAGACACCGGGGAGCTGTTTTTT
TRBJ1-1 | - | - | TRBV2 | CASNGREGSAEAFF | TGTGCCAGCAACGGCAGGGAAGGGAGCGCTGAAGCTTTCTTT
TRBJ1-1 | TRBD1 | - | TRBV7-9 | CASSPRDSTEAFF | TGTGCCAGCAGCCCCCGGGACAGCACTGAAGCTTTCTTT
TRBJ1-2 | TRBD1 | - | TRBV5-4 | CASSQNAGTGGDRGYGYTF | TGTGCCAGCAGCCAGAACGCCGGGACAGGGGGCGATCGGGGCTATGGCTACACCTTC
TRBJ1-5 | - | - | TRBV10-3 | CAIATDFSNQPQHF | TGTGCCATCGCTACAGACTTTAGCAATCAGCCCCAGCATTTT
TRBJ1-4 | - | - | TRBV30 | CAWTPTGFVGKLFF | TGTGCCTGGACCCCGACGGGCTTTGTCGGAAAACTGTTTTTT
TRBJ1-1 | - | - | TRBV19 | CASSISEDTEAFF | TGTGCCAGTAGTATTTCCGAGGACACTGAAGCTTTCTTT
TRBJ1-2 | TRBD1 | - | TRBV3-1/TRBV3-2 | CASSLGQGHYGYTF | TGTGCCAGCAGTCTGGGACAGGGGCACTATGGCTACACCTTC
TRBJ1-2 | - | - | TRBV6-1 | CASSQVTVNYGYTF | TGTGCCAGCAGTCAAGTGACAGTAAACTATGGCTACACCTTC
TRBJ2-1 | - | - | TRBV4-1 | CASSPSRQGYNEQFF | TGCGCCAGCAGCCCCTCCCGCCAGGGTTACAATGAGCAGTTCTTC
TRBJ2-1 | - | - | TRBV19 | CASSIVRADEQFF | TGTGCCAGTAGTATAGTAAGAGCGGATGAGCAGTTCTTC
TRBJ2-5 | - | - | TRBV7-9 | CASSQGGVRETQYF | TGTGCCAGCAGCCAAGGGGGGGTTCGGGAGACCCAGTACTTC
TRBJ1-6 | TRBD1 | - | TRBV28 | CASSLYGQALIPLHF | TGTGCCAGCAGTTTATACGGACAGGCCCTTATACCCCTCCACTTT
TRBJ1-1 | - | once | TRBV6-4 | CASSDEGSAEAFF | TGTGCCAGCAGTGACGAGGGGAGCGCTGAAGCTTTCTTT
TRBJ2-3 | - | few | TRBV28 | CASNRDTSTDTQYF | TGTGCCAGCAACCGGGACACAAGCACAGATACGCAGTATTTT
TRBJ2-2 | - | - | TRBV29-1 | CSVEAQANTGELFF | TGCAGCGTTGAAGCCCAAGCGAACACCGGGGAGCTGTTTTTT
TRBJ2-3 | - | once | TRBV24-1 | CATSDSRAADTQYF | TGTGCCACCAGTGATTCCCGGGCCGCAGATACGCAGTATTTT
TRBJ2-2 | - | few | TRBV28 | CASSPAGSGELFF | TGTGCCAGCAGCCCCGCTGGGTCCGGGGAGCTGTTTTTT
TRBJ1-2 | TRBD1 | - | TRBV4-1 | CASSQEGQYGYTF | TGCGCCAGCAGCCAAGAGGGACAGTATGGCTACACCTTC
TRBJ2-7 | - | - | TRBV6-6 | CASSYMSPGPYEQYF | TGTGCCAGCAGTTACATGTCGCCTGGGCCCTACGAGCAGTACTTC
TRBJ1-1 | - | - | TRBV5-1 | CASTKETGNTEAFF | TGCGCCAGCACAAAAGAGACGGGGAACACTGAAGCTTTCTTT
TRBJ1-4 | - | - | TRBV5-1 | CASSLEAGIANEKLFF | TGCGCCAGCAGCTTGGAGGCAGGGATTGCTAATGAAAAACTGTTTTTT
TRBJ2-1 | - | - | TRBV27 | CASSLGSRGYNEQFF | TGTGCCAGCAGTTTAGGGTCTAGGGGGTACAATGAGCAGTTCTTC
TRBJ1-6 | TRBD1 | - | TRBV5-1 | CASSPGTEDSPLHF | TGCGCCAGCAGCCCCGGGACAGAAGATTCACCCCTCCACTTT
TRBJ2-5 | TRBD2 | - | TRBV28 | CASEARAGGNPQETQYF | TGTGCCAGCGAGGCGAGAGCGGGGGGCAACCCCCAAGAGACCCAGTACTTC
TRBJ2-3 | - | - | TRBV9 | CASSVVVSLGGTQYF | TGTGCCAGCAGCGTAGTGGTATCCCTGGGCGGTACGCAGTATTTT
TRBJ2-3 | - | - | TRBV5-1 | CASSYLQGVTDTQYF | TGCGCCAGCAGCTACCTCCAGGGTGTCACAGATACGCAGTATTTT
TRBJ2-1 | - | once | TRBV5-1 | CASSPEGTGINEQFF | TGCGCCAGCAGCCCAGAGGGAACAGGAATAAATGAGCAGTTCTTC
TRBJ1-1 | - | - | TRBV14 | CASSQFSGTPNTEAFF | TGTGCCAGCAGCCAATTCTCCGGGACACCGAACACTGAAGCTTTCTTT
TRBJ2-7 | TRBD2 | few | TRBV11-2 | CASSTGLAGDEQYF | TGTGCCAGCAGCACAGGACTAGCGGGAGACGAGCAGTACTTC
TRBJ1-1 | - | - | TRBV7-2 | CASSLAPPGTSF | TGTGCCAGCAGCTTAGCACCCCCGGGGACCTCTTTT
TRBJ2-1 | - | - | TRBV27 | CASSLLGSHEYNEQFF | TGTGCCAGCAGTTTATTAGGCTCACACGAATACAATGAGCAGTTCTTC
TRBJ1-5 | - | - | TRBV5-4 | CAITPGEKGVNQPQHF | TGTGCCATCACTCCGGGGGAGAAGGGGGTAAATCAGCCCCAGCATTTT
TRBJ2-5 | - | - | TRBV12-3/TRBV12-4 | CASTKEVMETQYF | TGTGCCAGCACGAAAGAGGTGATGGAGACCCAGTACTTC
TRBJ1-1 | - | - | TRBV12-3/TRBV12-4 | CASRRTDEAFF | TGTGCCAGCCGACGGACCGATGAAGCTTTCTTT
TRBJ1-1 | - | - | TRBV28 | CASSFILGPSGKGSFF | TGTGCCAGCAGTTTTATCTTGGGGCCCTCAGGGAAGGGATCTTTCTTT
TRBJ2-5 | - | - | TRBV10-2 | CASSLGGDETQYF | TGCGCCAGCAGTTTAGGGGGGGATGAGACCCAGTACTTC
TRBJ2-3 | - | - | TRBV7-6 | CASSLDVFGLTDTQYF | TGTGCCAGCAGCTTAGACGTGTTCGGGTTGACAGATACGCAGTATTTT
TRBJ1-3 | - | - | TRBV7-6 | CASSLGDRSPGGNTIYF | TGTGCCAGCAGCTTAGGAGACAGATCCCCAGGGGGAAACACCATATATTTT
TRBJ1-6 | - | - | TRBV27 | CASGRTVYNSPLHF | TGTGCCAGCGGCCGGACAGTTTATAATTCACCCCTCCACTTT
TRBJ2-1 | - | - | TRBV20-1 | CSASRTKGNEQFF | TGCAGTGCTAGTCGGACTAAAGGCAATGAGCAGTTCTTC
TRBJ2-1 | - | - | TRBV25-1 | CASSEQGTYNEQFF | TGTGCCAGCAGTGAGCAGGGTACCTACAATGAGCAGTTCTTC
TRBJ2-2 | - | - | TRBV7-2 | CASSLGPRAGELFF | TGTGCCAGCAGCTTAGGCCCCCGGGCCGGGGAGCTGTTTTTT
TRBJ2-1 | - | - | TRBV30 | CAWHRDGPYNEQFF | TGTGCCTGGCACCGGGACGGTCCTTACAATGAGCAGTTCTTC
TRBJ2-3 | TRBD1 | few | TRBV28 | CASSLVDRGATDTQYF | TGTGCCAGCAGTTTAGTGGACAGGGGGGCCACAGATACGCAGTATTTT
TRBJ2-1 | - | - | TRBV19 | CASSGEESSYNEQFF | TGTGCCAGCTCAGGGGAGGAGAGCTCCTACAATGAGCAGTTCTTC
TRBJ2-3 | - | - | TRBV6-1 | CASSEARAQKENTQYF | TGTGCCAGCAGTGAAGCAAGGGCGCAAAAGGAGAATACGCAGTATTTT
TRBJ2-7 | - | - | TRBV11-2 | CASTGAYEQYF | TGTGCCAGCACTGGCGCCTACGAGCAGTACTTC
TRBJ2-7 | - | - | TRBV29-1 | CSVILNSYEQYF | TGCAGCGTGATTTTGAACTCCTACGAGCAGTACTTC
TRBJ1-4 | - | - | TRBV19 | CASRQPPPGEKLFF | TGTGCCAGTAGGCAGCCGCCCCCTGGTGAAAAACTGTTTTTT
TRBJ1-2 | - | few | TRBV29-1 | CSVTAGRLIGYTF | TGCAGCGTGACGGCCGGCAGACTGATCGGCTACACCTTC
TRBJ1-2 | - | - | TRBV18 | CASSQSTGSNYGYTF | TGTGCCAGCTCCCAGAGTACGGGTTCTAACTATGGCTACACCTTC
TRBJ2-3 | TRBD2 | - | TRBV27 | CASRREKVTDTQYF | TGTGCCAGCAGGCGGGAGAAGGTTACAGATACGCAGTATTTT
TRBJ2-1 | - | - | TRBV5-4 | CASSLTGQWSQFF | TGTGCCAGCAGCTTGACCGGACAGTGGTCCCAGTTCTTC
TRBJ2-2 | TRBD1 | - | TRBV6-4 | CASSDGQGNTGELFF | TGTGCCAGCAGTGACGGACAGGGGAACACCGGGGAGCTGTTTTTT
TRBJ2-5 | TRBD2 | - | TRBV5-4 | CASSEGLAGLWRETQYF | TGTGCCAGCAGCGAGGGACTAGCGGGGCTGTGGAGGGAGACCCAGTACTTC
TRBJ2-5 | TRBD1 | - | TRBV10-1 | CASSEPGTGEETQYF | TGCGCCAGCAGTGAGCCCGGGACAGGAGAAGAGACCCAGTACTTC